These 18 T cell receptor beta chains originate from one sample sequenced in a study of T-cell reconstitution after alpha-beta-depleted transplantation in children. Preparation of the TCRbeta library used unique molecular identifiers. TCRdb fed the PCR reads into MiXCR, producing one record per CDR3 protein. The table includes more than 450,000 distinct CDR3 sequences, 15% to 20% detected once. The sequencing here drew on PBMCs from the stem cell graft donor, taken from the stem cell graft. These receptors were obtained from a human donor who donated a stem cell graft to a child with acute lymphoblastic leukemia.

This clonotype was recorded a few times. The chain uses TRBV9 and TRBJ2-1; TRBD2 aligns across 11 bases. Germline CDR1 SGDLS, CDR2 YYNGEE. The CDR3 totals 15 residues. J lost 5 bases, V lost 3 bases, and 4 bases had no gene match. The CDR3 loop is CASSELAGAHNEQFF. The CDR3 DNA is TGTGCCAGCAGCGAACTAGCGGGAGCTCACAATGAGCAGTTCTTC. Together with reference TRBV9 and TRBJ2-1, the CDR3 gives the full variable domain: DSGVTQTPKHLITATGQRVTLRCSPRSGDLSVYWYQQSLDQGLQFLIQYYNGEERAKGNILERFSAQQFPDLHSELNLSSLELGDSALYFCASSELAGAHNEQFFGPGTRLTVL.

V is TRBV5-1 and J is TRBJ1-2; D might be TRBD1 (6 bases). V was trimmed by 4 bases and J by 3 bases, leaving 13 bases between them. The CDR3 contains 14 residues. Looked up from germline, CDR1 is SGHRS and CDR2 is YFSETQ. CDR3 region: CASSPGHIDYGYTF. DNA for the CDR3: TGCGCCAGCAGCCCGGGACATATCGACTATGGCTACACCTTC.

For the CDR3, the DNA is TGTGCCAGCAGCCACCCGGCGACTAGCGGGGCGAACACCGGGGAGCTGTTTTTT. Translating gives CASSHPATSGANTGELFF. The chain employs TRBV3-1 and TRBJ2-2; 11 bases fit TRBD2. V lost 3 bases and J lost 0; bases outside the gene matches: 6. This CDR3 comprises 18 residues. The germline V gene has CDR1 LGHDT and CDR2 YNNKEL (reference sequence).

The sample holds many counts of this clonotype. V usage is TRBV15 and J usage is TRBJ1-1; possible D gene TRBD1, 6 bases. Trimming cost V 8 bases and J 6 bases, with 10 bases left between them. The CDR3 runs to 11 residues. Per germline, CDR1 LNHNV and CDR2 YYDKDF (reference sequence). The CDR3 region has the DNA TGTGCCACCGGGGGGGCGGCTGAAGCTTTCTTT. Its protein product is CATGGAAEAFF.

DNA of the CDR3: TGTGCCAGCAGTTTAATTACAGGGATGAACACTGAAGCTTTCTTT. It yields the protein CASSLITGMNTEAFF. The chain has TRBV12-3 or TRBV12-4 and TRBJ1-1; tentative D call: TRBD1 (6 bases). CDR3 length: 15 residues. The germline V and J ends were trimmed by 2 bases and 0 bases, with 10 bases remaining between them.

V gene TRBV2 combines with J gene TRBJ2-2; 7 bases map to TRBD2. The CDR3 covers 13 residues. Trimming at V came to 11 bases and at J to 0 bases, leaving 3 bases not matched to a gene. Per the germline V gene, CDR1 is SNHLY and CDR2 is FYNNEI. The CDR3 bases are TGTGCCCGGGGGAGGGCGAACACCGGGGAGCTGTTTTTT. It is translated as CARGRANTGELFF.

This clonotype showed up just a few times. The chain couples TRBV10-3 to TRBJ2-5; D might be TRBD1 (6 bases). The germline gives CDR1 ENHRY, CDR2 SYGVKD. The germline V and J ends were trimmed by 10 bases and 4 bases, with 19 bases remaining between them. The CDR3 length is 14 residues. The chain's CDR3 is CATGEMGERETQYF. CDR3 DNA sequence: TGTGCCACAGGGGAGATGGGGGAACGAGAGACCCAGTACTTC.

The genes are TRBV6-1 and TRBJ1-1; weak D call: TRBD1 (6 bases). CDR3 length equals 16 residues. V lost 6 bases, J lost 0 bases, and 17 bases lay in between. Germline CDR1 MNHNS, CDR2 SASEGT. Here the CDR3 reads CASRTPGAGMNTEAFF. Here the CDR3 DNA reads TGTGCCAGCAGGACCCCAGGGGCTGGGATGAACACTGAAGCTTTCTTT.

This clonotype was observed a handful of times. The chain recombines TRBV9 with TRBJ2-1; no definite D call. Germline V gene sequence: CDR1 SGDLS, CDR2 YYNGEE. V lost 3 bases to trimming and J lost 8 bases, with 6 bases between them. The CDR3 has 11 amino acids. The CDR3 region has the DNA TGTGCCAGCAGCGAGTTCTATGAGCAGTTCTTC. It codes for CASSEFYEQFF. Using reference TRBV9 and TRBJ2-1 for the parts outside the CDR3, the full variable domain is DSGVTQTPKHLITATGQRVTLRCSPRSGDLSVYWYQQSLDQGLQFLIQYYNGEERAKGNILERFSAQQFPDLHSELNLSSLELGDSALYFCASSEFYEQFFGPGTRLTVL.

In this sample, this clonotype turned up a few times. This chain links TRBV27 with TRBJ2-1; TRBD1 or TRBD2 may be the D gene (5 bases each). The V gene's germline CDR1 is MNHEY and CDR2 SMNVEV (reference sequence). The CDR3 contains 17 residues. V was pared by 5 bases and J by 2 bases, with 19 bases between. CDR3 sequence (DNA): TGTGCCAGCAGTCCAACGGCCGGGACCCGCGCCTACAATGAGCAGTTCTTC. Amino acid sequence: CASSPTAGTRAYNEQFF.

The V and J genes are TRBV27 and TRBJ1-2, with a weak D call TRBD1 (5 bases). Germline CDR1 is MNHEY and CDR2 is SMNVEV (reference sequence). CDR3 length: 15 residues. V was clipped by 8 bases and J by 3 bases, with 19 bases between them. CDR3 amino acids: CASGPRQGNDYGYTF. The DNA of the CDR3 is TGTGCCAGCGGACCGAGGCAGGGTAATGACTATGGCTACACCTTC.

V is TRBV5-6 and J is TRBJ2-1, with 11 bases fitting TRBD2. This CDR3 is built from 15 residues. The junction had 6 bases not matched to a gene; V was cut back by 2 bases and J by 8 bases. CDR1 and CDR2 (germline): SGHDT, YYEEEE. This chain's CDR3 is CASSFTSGSLDEQFF. CDR3 DNA sequence: TGTGCCAGCAGCTTTACTAGCGGGAGTTTGGATGAGCAGTTCTTC. Variable domain in full (rest from reference TRBV5-6 and TRBJ2-1): DAGVTQSPTHLIKTRGQQVTLRCSPKSGHDTVSWYQQALGQGPQFIFQYYEEEERQRGNFPDRFSGHQFPNYSSELNVNALLLGDSALYLCASSFTSGSLDEQFFGPGTRLTVL.

The chain couples TRBV15 to TRBJ2-7; D is possibly TRBD1 (7 bases). The germline V gene encodes CDR1 LNHNV and CDR2 YYDKDF (reference sequence). This CDR3 contains 14 residues. V dropped 3 bases and J dropped 2 bases, with 11 bases sitting between them. The CDR3 DNA follows: TGTGCCACCAGCAGGGAGGGGGCTGCCTACGAGCAGTACTTC. Translation: CATSREGAAYEQYF.

This clonotype was seen a few times. V and J are TRBV12-3 or TRBV12-4 and TRBJ1-5; 8 bases map to TRBD1. The CDR3 has 15 residues. V trimming: 4 bases; J trimming: 9 bases; junction bases outside the gene matches: 11. The CDR3 DNA reads as TGTGCCAGCAGTTCAGGGACAGGTGCTCAACGGCCCCAGCATTTT. Translating gives CASSSGTGAQRPQHF.

The rearrangement uses TRBV20-1 and TRBJ2-7; 7 positions agree with TRBD1. V was clipped by 4 bases and J by 4 bases; unmatched bases: 10. Germline lookup yields CDR1 DFQATT and CDR2 SNEGSKA (reference sequence). The CDR3 runs 14 residues. The CDR3 DNA sequence: TGCAGTGCTACTGCAGGGGGACAGAGATACGAGCAGTACTTC. The encoded protein is CSATAGGQRYEQYF.

This clonotype was seen only a few times. V is TRBV19 and J is TRBJ1-1; TRBD1 matches 8 bases. In germline, CDR1 is LNHDA, CDR2 SQIVND (reference sequence). Trimming cost V 3 bases and J 2 bases; bases outside gene matches: 11. The CDR3 has 17 residues. CDR3 nucleotides: TGTGCCAGTAGTATTTTTGGACAGGGCAAGTTTAACACTGAAGCTTTCTTT. Encoded protein: CASSIFGQGKFNTEAFF.

J is TRBJ1-5 and V is TRBV7-2; TRBD1 might be the D (6 bases). Trimming removed 7 bases at V and 7 bases at J, with 20 bases between. The CDR3 is 15 residues long. Germline V lookup: CDR1 SGHTA, CDR2 FQGNSA. CDR3 residues: CASNRGGYSGQPQHF. The CDR3 bases are TGTGCCAGCAACCGAGGGGGGTATAGTGGGCAGCCCCAGCATTTT.

The chain is built from TRBV7-2 and TRBJ1-2; D ambiguous. Germline CDR1 reads SGHTA; CDR2 reads FQGNSA. The CDR3 is 13 residues long. The V end lost 2 bases, the J end lost 2 bases, and 6 bases lay between the germline ends. The CDR3 loop reads CASSLMKNYGYTF. CDR3 DNA: TGTGCCAGCAGCTTAATGAAGAACTATGGCTACACCTTC.